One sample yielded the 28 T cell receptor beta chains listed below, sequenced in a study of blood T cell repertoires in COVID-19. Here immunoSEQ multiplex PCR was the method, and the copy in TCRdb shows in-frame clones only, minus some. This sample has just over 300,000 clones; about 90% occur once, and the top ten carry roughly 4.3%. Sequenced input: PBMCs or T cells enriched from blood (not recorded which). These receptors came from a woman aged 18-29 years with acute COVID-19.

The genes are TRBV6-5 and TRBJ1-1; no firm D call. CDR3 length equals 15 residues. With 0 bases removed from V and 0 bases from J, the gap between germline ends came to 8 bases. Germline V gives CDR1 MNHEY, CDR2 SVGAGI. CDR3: CASSYSSEMNTEAFF. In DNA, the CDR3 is TGTGCCAGCAGTTACTCAAGTGAGATGAACACTGAAGCTTTCTTT.

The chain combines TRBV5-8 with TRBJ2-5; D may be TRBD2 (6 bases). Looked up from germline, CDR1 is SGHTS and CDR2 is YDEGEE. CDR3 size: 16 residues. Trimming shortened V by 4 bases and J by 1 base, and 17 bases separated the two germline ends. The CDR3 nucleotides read TGTGCCAGCAGCCTTGGGACTCTAGGGTTCCAAGAGACCCAGTACTTC. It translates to CASSLGTLGFQETQYF.

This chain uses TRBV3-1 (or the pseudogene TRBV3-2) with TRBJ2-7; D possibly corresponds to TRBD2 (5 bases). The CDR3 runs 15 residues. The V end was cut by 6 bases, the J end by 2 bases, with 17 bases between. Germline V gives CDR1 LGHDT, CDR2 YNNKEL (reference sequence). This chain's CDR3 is CASRPRGLGAYEQYF. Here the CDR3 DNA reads TGTGCCAGCAGGCCACGGGGTCTCGGGGCCTACGAGCAGTACTTC.

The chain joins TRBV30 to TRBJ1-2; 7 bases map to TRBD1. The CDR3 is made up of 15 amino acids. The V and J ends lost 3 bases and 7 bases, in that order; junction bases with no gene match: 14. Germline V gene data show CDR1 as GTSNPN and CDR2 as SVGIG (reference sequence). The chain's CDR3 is CAWSLGQPTTTGYTF. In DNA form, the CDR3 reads TGTGCCTGGAGCCTGGGACAGCCCACTACTACTGGCTACACCTTC.

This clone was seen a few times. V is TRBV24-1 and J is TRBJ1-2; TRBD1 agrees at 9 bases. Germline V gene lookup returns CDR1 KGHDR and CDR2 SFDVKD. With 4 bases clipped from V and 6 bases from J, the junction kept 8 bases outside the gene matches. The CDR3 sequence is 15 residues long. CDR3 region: CATSDRDREWNGYTF. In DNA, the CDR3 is TGTGCCACCAGTGACAGGGACAGGGAGTGGAATGGCTACACCTTC.

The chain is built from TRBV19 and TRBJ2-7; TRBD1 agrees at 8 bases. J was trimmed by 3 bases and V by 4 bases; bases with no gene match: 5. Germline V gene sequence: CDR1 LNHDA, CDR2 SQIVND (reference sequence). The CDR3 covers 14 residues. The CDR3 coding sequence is TGTGCCAGTAGTAGATCAGGGGGCAGCTACGAGCAGTACTTC. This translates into CASSRSGGSYEQYF.

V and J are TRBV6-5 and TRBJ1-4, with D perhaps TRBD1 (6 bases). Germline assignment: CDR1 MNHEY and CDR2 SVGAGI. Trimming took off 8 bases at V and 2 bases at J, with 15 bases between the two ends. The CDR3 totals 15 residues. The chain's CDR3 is CASGVWGRTNEKLFF. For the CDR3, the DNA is TGTGCCAGCGGAGTGTGGGGGCGGACTAATGAAAAACTGTTTTTT.

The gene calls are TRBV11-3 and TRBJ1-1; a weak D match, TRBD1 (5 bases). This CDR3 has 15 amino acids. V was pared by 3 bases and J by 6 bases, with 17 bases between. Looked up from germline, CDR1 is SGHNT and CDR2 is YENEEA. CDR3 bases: TGTGCCAGCAGCTTTAGAGGGGAGGGTACGGCTGAAGCTTTCTTT. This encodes CASSFRGEGTAEAFF.

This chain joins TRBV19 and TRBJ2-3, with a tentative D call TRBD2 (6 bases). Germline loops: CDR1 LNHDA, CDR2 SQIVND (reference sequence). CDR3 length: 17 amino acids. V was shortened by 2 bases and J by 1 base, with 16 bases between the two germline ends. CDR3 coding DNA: TGTGCCAGTAGTATAAGTCGGGCTAGCGTTGGCACAGATACGCAGTATTTT. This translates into CASSISRASVGTDTQYF.

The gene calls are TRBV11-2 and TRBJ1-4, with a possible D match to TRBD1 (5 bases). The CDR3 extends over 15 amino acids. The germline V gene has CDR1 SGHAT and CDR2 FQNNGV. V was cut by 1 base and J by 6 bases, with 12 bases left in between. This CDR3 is CASSLGPGRHEKLFF. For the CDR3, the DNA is TGTGCCAGCAGCTTAGGTCCAGGGCGCCATGAAAAACTGTTTTTT.

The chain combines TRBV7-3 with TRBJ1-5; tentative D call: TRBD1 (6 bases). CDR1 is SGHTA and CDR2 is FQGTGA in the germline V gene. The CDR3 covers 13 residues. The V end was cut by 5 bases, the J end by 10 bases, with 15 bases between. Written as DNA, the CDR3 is TGTGCCAGCAGCCCACAGGGTAGGAGCCCCCAGCATTTT. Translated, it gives CASSPQGRSPQHF.

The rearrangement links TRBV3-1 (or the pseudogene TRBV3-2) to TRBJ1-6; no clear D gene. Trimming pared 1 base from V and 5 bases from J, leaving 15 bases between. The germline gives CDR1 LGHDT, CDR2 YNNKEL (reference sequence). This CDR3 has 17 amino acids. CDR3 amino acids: CASSQVSGRLDNSPLHF. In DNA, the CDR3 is TGTGCCAGCAGCCAAGTCTCTGGCAGGCTGGATAATTCACCCCTCCACTTT.

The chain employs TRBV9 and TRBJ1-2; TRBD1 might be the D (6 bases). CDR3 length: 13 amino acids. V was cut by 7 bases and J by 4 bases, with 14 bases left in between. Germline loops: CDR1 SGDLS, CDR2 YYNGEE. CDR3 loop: CASGITGTYGYTF. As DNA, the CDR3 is TGTGCCAGCGGAATTACAGGGACCTATGGCTACACCTTC.

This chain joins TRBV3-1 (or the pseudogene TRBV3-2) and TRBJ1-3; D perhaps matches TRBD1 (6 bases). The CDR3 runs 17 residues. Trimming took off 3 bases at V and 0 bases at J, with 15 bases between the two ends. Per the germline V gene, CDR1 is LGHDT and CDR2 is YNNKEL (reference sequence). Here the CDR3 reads CASSQDSTGRSGNTIYF. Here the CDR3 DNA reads TGTGCCAGCAGCCAGGATTCCACAGGGCGCTCTGGAAACACCATATATTTT.

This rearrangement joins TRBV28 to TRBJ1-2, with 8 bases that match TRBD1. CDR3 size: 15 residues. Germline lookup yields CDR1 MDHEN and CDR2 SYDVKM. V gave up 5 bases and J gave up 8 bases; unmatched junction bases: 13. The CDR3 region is CASSTKGTGSFGYTF. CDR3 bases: TGTGCCAGCAGTACTAAAGGGACAGGAAGTTTCGGCTACACCTTC.

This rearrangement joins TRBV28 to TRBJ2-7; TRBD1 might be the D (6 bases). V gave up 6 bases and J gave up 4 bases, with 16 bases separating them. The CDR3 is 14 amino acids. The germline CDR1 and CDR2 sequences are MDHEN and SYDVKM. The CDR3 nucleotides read TGTGCCAGCAGGGGGGCCCAACCCCTTTACGAGCAGTACTTC. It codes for CASRGAQPLYEQYF.

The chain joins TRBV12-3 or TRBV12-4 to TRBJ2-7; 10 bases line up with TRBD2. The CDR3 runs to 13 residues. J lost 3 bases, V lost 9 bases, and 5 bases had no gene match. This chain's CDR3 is CASQREGLYEQYF. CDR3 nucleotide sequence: TGTGCCAGTCAGCGGGAGGGCCTCTACGAGCAGTACTTC.

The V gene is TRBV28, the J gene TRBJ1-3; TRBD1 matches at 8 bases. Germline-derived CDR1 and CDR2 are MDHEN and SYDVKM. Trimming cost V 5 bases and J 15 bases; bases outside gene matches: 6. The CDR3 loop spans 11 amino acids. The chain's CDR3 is CASSDRDRKYF. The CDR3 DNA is TGTGCCAGCAGTGACCGGGACAGGAAATATTTT. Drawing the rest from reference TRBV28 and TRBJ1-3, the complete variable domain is DVKVTQSSRYLVKRTGEKVFLECVQDMDHENMFWYRQDPGLGLRLIYFSYDVKMKEKGDIPEGYSVSREKKERFSLILESASTNQTSMYLCASSDRDRKYFGEGSWLTVV.

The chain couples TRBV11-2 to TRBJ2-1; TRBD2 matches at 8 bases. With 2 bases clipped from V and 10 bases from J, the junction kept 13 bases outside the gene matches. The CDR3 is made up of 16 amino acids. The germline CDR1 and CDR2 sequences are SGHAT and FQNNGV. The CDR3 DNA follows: TGTGCCAGCAGCTTATTATTCGGAGCGGGAGTAGGGGAGCAGTTCTTC. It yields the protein CASSLLFGAGVGEQFF.

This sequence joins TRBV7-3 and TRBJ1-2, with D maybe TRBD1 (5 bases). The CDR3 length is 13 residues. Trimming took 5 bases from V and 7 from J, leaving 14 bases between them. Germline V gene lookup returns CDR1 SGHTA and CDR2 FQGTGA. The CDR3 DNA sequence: TGTGCCAGCAGCCAAAGGCCGGGGGTTGGCTACACCTTC. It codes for CASSQRPGVGYTF.

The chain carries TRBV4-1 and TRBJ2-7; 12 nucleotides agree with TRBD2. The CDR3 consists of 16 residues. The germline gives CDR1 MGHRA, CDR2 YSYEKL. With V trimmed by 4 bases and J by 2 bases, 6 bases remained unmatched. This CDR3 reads CASSPGLAGLTYEQYF. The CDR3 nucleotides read TGCGCCAGCAGCCCGGGACTAGCGGGCCTCACCTACGAGCAGTACTTC.

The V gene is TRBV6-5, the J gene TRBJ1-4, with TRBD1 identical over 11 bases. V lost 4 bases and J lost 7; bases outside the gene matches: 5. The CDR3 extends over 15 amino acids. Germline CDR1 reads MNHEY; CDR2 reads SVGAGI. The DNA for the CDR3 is TGTGCCAGCAGTTCGGGACAGGGGGGTAGTGAAAAACTGTTTTTT. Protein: CASSSGQGGSEKLFF.

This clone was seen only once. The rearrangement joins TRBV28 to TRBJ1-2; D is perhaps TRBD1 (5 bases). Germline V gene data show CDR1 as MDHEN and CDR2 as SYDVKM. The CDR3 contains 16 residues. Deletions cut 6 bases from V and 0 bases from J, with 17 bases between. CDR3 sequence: CASSLGDGEANYGYTF. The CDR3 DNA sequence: TGTGCCAGCAGCTTGGGGGACGGGGAGGCTAACTATGGCTACACCTTC.

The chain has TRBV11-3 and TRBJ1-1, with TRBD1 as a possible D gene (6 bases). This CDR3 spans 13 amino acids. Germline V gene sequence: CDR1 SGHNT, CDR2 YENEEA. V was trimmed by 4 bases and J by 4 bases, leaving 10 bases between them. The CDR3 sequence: CASSYRGGTEAFF. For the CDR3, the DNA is TGTGCCAGCAGCTATAGAGGGGGCACTGAAGCTTTCTTT.

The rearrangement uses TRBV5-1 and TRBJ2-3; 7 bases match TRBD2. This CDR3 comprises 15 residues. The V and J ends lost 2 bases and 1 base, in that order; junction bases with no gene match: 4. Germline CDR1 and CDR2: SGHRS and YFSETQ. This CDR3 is CASSFLAEGTDTQYF. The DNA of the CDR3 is TGCGCCAGCAGCTTCCTAGCGGAGGGCACAGATACGCAGTATTTT.

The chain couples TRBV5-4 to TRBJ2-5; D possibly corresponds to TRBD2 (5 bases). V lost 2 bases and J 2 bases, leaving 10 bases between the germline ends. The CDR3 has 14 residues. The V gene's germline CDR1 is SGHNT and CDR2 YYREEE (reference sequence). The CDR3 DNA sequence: TGTGCCAGCAGCTTAAGCGGTCGGCAAGAGACCCAGTACTTC. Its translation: CASSLSGRQETQYF.

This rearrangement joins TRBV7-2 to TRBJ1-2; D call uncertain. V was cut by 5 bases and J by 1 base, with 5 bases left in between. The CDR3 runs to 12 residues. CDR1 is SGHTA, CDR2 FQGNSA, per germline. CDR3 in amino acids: CASSPGNYGYTF. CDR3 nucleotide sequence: TGTGCCAGCAGCCCCGGTAACTATGGCTACACCTTC.

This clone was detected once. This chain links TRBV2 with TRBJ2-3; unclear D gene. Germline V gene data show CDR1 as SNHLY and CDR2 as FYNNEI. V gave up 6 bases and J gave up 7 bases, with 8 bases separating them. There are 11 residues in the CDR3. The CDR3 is CASSASHTQYF. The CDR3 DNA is TGTGCCAGCAGCGCGAGCCATACGCAGTATTTT.